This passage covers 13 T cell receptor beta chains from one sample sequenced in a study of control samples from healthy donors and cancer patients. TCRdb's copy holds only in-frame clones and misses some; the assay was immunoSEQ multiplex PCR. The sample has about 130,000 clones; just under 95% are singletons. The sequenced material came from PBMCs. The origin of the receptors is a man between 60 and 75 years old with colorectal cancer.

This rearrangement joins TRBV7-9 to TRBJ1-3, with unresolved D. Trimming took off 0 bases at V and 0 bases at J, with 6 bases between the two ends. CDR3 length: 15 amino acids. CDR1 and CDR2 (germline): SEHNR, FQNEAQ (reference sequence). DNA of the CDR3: TGTGCCAGCAGCTTAGCGGGAAGCTCTGGAAACACCATATATTTT. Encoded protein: CASSLAGSSGNTIYF.

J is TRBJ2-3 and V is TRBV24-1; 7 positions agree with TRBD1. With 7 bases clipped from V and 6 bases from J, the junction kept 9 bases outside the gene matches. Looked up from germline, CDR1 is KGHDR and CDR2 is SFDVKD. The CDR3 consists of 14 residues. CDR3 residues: CATSLDRVGDTQYF. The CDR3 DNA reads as TGTGCCACCAGCCTCGACAGGGTCGGGGATACGCAGTATTTT.

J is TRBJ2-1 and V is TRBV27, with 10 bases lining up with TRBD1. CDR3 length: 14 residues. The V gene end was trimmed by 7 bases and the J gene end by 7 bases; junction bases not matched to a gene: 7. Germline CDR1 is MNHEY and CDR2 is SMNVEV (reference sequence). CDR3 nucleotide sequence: TGTGCCAGCACCGTGGACAGGGGGAGGAATGAGCAGTTCTTC. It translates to CASTVDRGRNEQFF.

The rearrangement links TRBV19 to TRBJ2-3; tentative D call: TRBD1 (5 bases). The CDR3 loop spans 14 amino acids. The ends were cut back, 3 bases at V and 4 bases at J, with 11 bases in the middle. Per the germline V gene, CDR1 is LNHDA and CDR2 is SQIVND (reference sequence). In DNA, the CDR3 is TGTGCCAGTAGTATCGAAGGGGAAGCAGATACGCAGTATTTT. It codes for CASSIEGEADTQYF.

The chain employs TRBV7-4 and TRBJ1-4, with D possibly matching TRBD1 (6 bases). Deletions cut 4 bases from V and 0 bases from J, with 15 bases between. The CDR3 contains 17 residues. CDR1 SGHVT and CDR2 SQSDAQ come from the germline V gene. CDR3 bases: TGTGCCAGCAGCTCGAGACAGGTTCTTCCAACTAATGAAAAACTGTTTTTT. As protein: CASSSRQVLPTNEKLFF.

CDR3 DNA: TGCGCCAGCAGTCACTCACGACAGGGGTCTATAAACACCATATATTTT. Protein product: CASSHSRQGSINTIYF. The V gene is TRBV23-1, the J gene TRBJ1-3; 8 bases match TRBD1. TRBV23-1 is classed as an ORF, of uncertain function. The J segment lost 6 bases and the V segment lost 3 bases, leaving 10 bases of the junction unmatched. CDR3 length equals 16 residues.

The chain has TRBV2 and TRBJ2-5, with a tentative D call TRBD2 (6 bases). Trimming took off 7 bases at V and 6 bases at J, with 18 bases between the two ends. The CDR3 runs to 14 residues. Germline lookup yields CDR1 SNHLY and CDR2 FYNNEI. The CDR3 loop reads CASTERWTTKTQYF. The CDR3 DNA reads TGTGCCAGCACCGAAAGGTGGACTACGAAGACCCAGTACTTC.

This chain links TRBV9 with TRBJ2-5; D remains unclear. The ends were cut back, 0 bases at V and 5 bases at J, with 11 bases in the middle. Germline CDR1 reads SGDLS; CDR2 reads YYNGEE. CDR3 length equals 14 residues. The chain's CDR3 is CASSVEEGLETQYF. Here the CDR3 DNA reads TGTGCCAGCAGCGTAGAGGAAGGGCTGGAGACCCAGTACTTC.

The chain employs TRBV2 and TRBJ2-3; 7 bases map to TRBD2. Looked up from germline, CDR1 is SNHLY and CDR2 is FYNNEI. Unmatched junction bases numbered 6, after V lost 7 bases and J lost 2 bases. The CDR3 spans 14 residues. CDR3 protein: CASTRGTITDTQYF. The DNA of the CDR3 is TGTGCCAGCACTCGTGGGACTATCACAGATACGCAGTATTTT.

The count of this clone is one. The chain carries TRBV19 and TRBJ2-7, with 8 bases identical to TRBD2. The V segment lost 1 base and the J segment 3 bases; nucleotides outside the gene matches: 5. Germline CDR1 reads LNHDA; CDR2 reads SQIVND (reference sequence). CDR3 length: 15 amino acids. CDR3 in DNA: TGTGCCAGTAGTATAGTCCCAGCGGGAGTCTACGAGCAGTACTTC. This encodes CASSIVPAGVYEQYF.

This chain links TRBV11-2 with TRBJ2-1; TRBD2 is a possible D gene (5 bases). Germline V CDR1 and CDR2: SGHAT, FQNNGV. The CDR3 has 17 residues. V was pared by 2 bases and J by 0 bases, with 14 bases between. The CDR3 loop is CASSLLPGLSSYNEQFF. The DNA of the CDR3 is TGTGCCAGCAGCTTACTCCCAGGACTGAGCTCCTACAATGAGCAGTTCTTC.

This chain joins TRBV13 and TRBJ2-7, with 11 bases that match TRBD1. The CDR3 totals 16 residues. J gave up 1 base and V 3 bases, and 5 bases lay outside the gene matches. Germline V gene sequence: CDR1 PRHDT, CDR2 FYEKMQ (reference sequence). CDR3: CASSFGQGARSYEQYF. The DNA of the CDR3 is TGTGCCAGCAGCTTCGGACAGGGGGCGAGGTCCTACGAGCAGTACTTC.

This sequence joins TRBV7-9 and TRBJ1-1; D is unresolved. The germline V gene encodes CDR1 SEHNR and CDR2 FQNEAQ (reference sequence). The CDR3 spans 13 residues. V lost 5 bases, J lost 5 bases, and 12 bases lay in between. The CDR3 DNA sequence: TGTGCCAGCAGCCCCCTGGGGAGTACTGAAGCTTTCTTT. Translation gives CASSPLGSTEAFF.